This record concerns one TCR beta chain sequence. Original processing methods: By means of reference gene primer amplification, nucleated cell counts were estimated. Some clones are missing from TCRdb's copy, which holds only in-frame ones; the method was immunoSEQ multiplex PCR. The DNA gave D and trimming, while V, J and clone size come from that table. The top ten clones hold about 21% of a sample with approximately 70,000 clones, more than 75% of them seen once. The sample is drawn from a study of blood T cell repertoires in COVID-19. J gave up 6 bases and V 3 bases, and 3 bases lay outside the gene matches. Germline CDR1 SGHRS, CDR2 YFSETQ. The CDR3 totals 14 residues.

The chain is built from TRBV5-1 and TRBJ2-2; TRBD2 agrees at 9 bases. The receptor was isolated from a human donor in a cohort sampled during active COVID-19. The sequenced sample was peripheral blood. CDR3 amino acids: CASSWGLAPGELFF. The DNA of the CDR3 is TGCGCCAGCAGCTGGGGACTAGCACCCGGGGAGCTGTTTTTT.